This entry features one TCR beta chain sequence. The entry originates in a study of blood T cell repertoires in COVID-19. Across the study: Acute-phase and convalescent COVID-19 samples originated in the United States, Italy and Spain. PBMCs, B-cell-depleted T cells, or T cells were the source of the cDNA or gDNA that made up the material.

Germline loops: CDR1 MNHEY, CDR2 SMNVEV (reference sequence). After removal of 6 bases from V and 3 bases from J, the junction contained 3 bases not matched to a gene. This CDR3 has 13 amino acids. Under the authors' procedure: Reference gene primers were amplified, and this amplification served to estimate nucleated cell counts. Only in-frame clones appear in the TCRdb table, and some are missing; sequencing was by immunoSEQ multiplex PCR. From that table come the V and J calls and clone size; the DNA was used to work out D and trimming. The sample records approximately 210,000 clones, 84% being singletons.

Sequencing was performed on peripheral blood. The source is a man aged 25 to 40 with active or convalescent COVID-19. The chain employs TRBV27 and TRBJ1-2, with TRBD1 matching over 8 bases. In DNA form, the CDR3 reads TGTGCCAGCAGAGTGACAGGGGACTATGGCTACACCTTC. This sequence encodes CASRVTGDYGYTF.